The clone carrying this T cell receptor beta chain was recorded only once. This entry belongs to a study of blood T cell repertoires in COVID-19. Repertoires were generated with immunoSEQ multiplex PCR, while TCRdb's copy carries only in-frame clones and drops some. Of about 340,000 clones listed, about 87% are singletons. The V gene end was trimmed by 2 bases and the J gene end by 5 bases; junction bases not matched to a gene: 9. The CDR3 loop spans 16 amino acids. Germline V gives CDR1 SGHTA, CDR2 FQGNSA. The clonotype comes from a woman between 50 and 59 years old with COVID-19, enrolled during active disease. The chain has TRBV7-2 and TRBJ2-3, with TRBD2 matching 8 bases. The material sequenced was peripheral blood. Here the CDR3 DNA reads TGTGCCAGCAGCTTACAGAGCGGGAGTTTTTTAGATACGCAGTATTTT. Residues: CASSLQSGSFLDTQYF. The full variable domain, with the rest looked up from reference TRBV7-2 and TRBJ2-3, is GAGVSQSPSNKVTEKGKDVELRCDPISGHTALYWYRQSLGQGLEFLIYFQGNSAPDKSGLPSDRFSAERTGGSVSTLTIQRTQQEDSAVYLCASSLQSGSFLDTQYFGPGTRLTVL.